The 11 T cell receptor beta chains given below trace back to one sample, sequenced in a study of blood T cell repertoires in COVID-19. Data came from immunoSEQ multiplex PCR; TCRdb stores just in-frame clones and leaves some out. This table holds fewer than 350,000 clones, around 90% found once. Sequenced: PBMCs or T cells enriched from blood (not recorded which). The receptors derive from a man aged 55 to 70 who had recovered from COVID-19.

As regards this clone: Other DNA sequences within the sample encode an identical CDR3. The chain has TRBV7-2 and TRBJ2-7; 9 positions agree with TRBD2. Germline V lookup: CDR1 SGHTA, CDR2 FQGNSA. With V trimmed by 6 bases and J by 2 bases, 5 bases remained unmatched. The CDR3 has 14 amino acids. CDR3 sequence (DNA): TGTGCCAGCAGTATTCTAGCGGGGACCTACGAGCAGTACTTC. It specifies CASSILAGTYEQYF. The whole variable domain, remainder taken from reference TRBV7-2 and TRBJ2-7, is GAGVSQSPSNKVTEKGKDVELRCDPISGHTALYWYRQSLGQGLEFLIYFQGNSAPDKSGLPSDRFSAERTGGSVSTLTIQRTQQEDSAVYLCASSILAGTYEQYFGPGTRLTVT.

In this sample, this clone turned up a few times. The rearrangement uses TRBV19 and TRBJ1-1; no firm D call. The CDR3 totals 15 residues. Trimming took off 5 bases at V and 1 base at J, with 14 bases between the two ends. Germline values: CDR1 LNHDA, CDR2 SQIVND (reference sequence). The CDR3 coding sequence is TGTGCCAGTAGTCCGGGTGGCCTCAGGAACACTGAAGCTTTCTTT. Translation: CASSPGGLRNTEAFF.

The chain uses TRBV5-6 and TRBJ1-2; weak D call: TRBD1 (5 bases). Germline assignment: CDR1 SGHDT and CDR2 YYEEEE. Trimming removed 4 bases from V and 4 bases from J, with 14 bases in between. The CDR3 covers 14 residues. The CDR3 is CASSAIQVGYGYTF. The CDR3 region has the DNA TGTGCCAGCAGCGCGATACAGGTGGGCTATGGCTACACCTTC.

The CDR3 sequence is CASLGGSSYNSPLHF. The CDR3 coding sequence is TGTGCCAGCTTAGGTGGGAGCTCCTATAATTCACCCCTCCACTTT. V and J are TRBV28 and TRBJ1-6; no clear D. The CDR3 loop spans 15 amino acids. Germline V gene lookup returns CDR1 MDHEN and CDR2 SYDVKM. V was trimmed by 8 bases and J by 0 bases, leaving 11 bases between them. Supplemented by reference TRBV28 and TRBJ1-6, the full variable domain reads DVKVTQSSRYLVKRTGEKVFLECVQDMDHENMFWYRQDPGLGLRLIYFSYDVKMKEKGDIPEGYSVSREKKERFSLILESASTNQTSMYLCASLGGSSYNSPLHFGNGTRLTVT.

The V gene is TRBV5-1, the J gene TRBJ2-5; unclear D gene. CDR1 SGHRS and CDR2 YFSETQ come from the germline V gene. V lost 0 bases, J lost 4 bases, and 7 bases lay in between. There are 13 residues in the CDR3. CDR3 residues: CASSLERGETQYF. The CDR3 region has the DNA TGCGCCAGCAGCTTGGAACGAGGAGAGACCCAGTACTTC.

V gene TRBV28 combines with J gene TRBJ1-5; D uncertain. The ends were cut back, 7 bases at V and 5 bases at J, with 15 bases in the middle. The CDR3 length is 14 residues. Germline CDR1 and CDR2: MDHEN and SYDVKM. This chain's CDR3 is CASTLLTLDQPQHF. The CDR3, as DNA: TGTGCCAGCACTCTCCTGACTTTGGATCAGCCCCAGCATTTT.

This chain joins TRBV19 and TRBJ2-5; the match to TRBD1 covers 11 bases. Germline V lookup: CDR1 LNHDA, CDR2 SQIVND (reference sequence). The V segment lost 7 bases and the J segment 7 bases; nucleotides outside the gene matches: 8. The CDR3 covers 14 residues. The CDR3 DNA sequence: TGTGCCAGTACGGGACAGGGGGGCGGGAGGACCCAGTACTTC. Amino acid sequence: CASTGQGGGRTQYF.

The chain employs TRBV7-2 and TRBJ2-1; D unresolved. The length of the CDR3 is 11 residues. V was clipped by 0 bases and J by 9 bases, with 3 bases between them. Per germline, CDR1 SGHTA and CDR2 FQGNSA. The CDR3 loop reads CASSLAREQFF. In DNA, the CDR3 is TGTGCCAGCAGCTTAGCGCGTGAGCAGTTCTTC.

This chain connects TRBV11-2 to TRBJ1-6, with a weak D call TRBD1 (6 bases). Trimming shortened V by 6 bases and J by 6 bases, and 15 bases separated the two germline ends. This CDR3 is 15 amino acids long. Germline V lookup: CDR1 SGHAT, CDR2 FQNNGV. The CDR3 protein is CASRGGNRVNSPLHF. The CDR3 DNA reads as TGTGCCAGCAGGGGAGGGAACAGGGTTAATTCACCCCTCCACTTT.

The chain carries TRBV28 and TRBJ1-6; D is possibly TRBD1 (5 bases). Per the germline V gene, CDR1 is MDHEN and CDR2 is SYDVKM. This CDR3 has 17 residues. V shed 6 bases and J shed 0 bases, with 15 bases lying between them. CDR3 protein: CASRSPTASSYNSPLHF. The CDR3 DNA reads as TGTGCCAGCAGATCCCCGACAGCTAGCTCCTATAATTCACCCCTCCACTTT. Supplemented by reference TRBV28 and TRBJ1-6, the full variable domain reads DVKVTQSSRYLVKRTGEKVFLECVQDMDHENMFWYRQDPGLGLRLIYFSYDVKMKEKGDIPEGYSVSREKKERFSLILESASTNQTSMYLCASRSPTASSYNSPLHFGNGTRLTVT.

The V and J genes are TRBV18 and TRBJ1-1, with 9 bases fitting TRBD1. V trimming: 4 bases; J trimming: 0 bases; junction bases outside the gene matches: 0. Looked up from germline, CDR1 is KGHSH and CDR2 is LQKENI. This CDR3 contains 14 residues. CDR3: CASSRDRVNTEAFF. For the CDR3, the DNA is TGTGCCAGCTCACGGGACAGGGTGAACACTGAAGCTTTCTTT. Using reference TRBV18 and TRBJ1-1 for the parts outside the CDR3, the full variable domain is NAGVMQNPRHLVRRRGQEARLRCSPMKGHSHVYWYRQLPEEGLKFMVYLQKENIIDESGMPKERFSAEFPKEGPSILRIQQVVRGDSAAYFCASSRDRVNTEAFFGQGTRLTVV.